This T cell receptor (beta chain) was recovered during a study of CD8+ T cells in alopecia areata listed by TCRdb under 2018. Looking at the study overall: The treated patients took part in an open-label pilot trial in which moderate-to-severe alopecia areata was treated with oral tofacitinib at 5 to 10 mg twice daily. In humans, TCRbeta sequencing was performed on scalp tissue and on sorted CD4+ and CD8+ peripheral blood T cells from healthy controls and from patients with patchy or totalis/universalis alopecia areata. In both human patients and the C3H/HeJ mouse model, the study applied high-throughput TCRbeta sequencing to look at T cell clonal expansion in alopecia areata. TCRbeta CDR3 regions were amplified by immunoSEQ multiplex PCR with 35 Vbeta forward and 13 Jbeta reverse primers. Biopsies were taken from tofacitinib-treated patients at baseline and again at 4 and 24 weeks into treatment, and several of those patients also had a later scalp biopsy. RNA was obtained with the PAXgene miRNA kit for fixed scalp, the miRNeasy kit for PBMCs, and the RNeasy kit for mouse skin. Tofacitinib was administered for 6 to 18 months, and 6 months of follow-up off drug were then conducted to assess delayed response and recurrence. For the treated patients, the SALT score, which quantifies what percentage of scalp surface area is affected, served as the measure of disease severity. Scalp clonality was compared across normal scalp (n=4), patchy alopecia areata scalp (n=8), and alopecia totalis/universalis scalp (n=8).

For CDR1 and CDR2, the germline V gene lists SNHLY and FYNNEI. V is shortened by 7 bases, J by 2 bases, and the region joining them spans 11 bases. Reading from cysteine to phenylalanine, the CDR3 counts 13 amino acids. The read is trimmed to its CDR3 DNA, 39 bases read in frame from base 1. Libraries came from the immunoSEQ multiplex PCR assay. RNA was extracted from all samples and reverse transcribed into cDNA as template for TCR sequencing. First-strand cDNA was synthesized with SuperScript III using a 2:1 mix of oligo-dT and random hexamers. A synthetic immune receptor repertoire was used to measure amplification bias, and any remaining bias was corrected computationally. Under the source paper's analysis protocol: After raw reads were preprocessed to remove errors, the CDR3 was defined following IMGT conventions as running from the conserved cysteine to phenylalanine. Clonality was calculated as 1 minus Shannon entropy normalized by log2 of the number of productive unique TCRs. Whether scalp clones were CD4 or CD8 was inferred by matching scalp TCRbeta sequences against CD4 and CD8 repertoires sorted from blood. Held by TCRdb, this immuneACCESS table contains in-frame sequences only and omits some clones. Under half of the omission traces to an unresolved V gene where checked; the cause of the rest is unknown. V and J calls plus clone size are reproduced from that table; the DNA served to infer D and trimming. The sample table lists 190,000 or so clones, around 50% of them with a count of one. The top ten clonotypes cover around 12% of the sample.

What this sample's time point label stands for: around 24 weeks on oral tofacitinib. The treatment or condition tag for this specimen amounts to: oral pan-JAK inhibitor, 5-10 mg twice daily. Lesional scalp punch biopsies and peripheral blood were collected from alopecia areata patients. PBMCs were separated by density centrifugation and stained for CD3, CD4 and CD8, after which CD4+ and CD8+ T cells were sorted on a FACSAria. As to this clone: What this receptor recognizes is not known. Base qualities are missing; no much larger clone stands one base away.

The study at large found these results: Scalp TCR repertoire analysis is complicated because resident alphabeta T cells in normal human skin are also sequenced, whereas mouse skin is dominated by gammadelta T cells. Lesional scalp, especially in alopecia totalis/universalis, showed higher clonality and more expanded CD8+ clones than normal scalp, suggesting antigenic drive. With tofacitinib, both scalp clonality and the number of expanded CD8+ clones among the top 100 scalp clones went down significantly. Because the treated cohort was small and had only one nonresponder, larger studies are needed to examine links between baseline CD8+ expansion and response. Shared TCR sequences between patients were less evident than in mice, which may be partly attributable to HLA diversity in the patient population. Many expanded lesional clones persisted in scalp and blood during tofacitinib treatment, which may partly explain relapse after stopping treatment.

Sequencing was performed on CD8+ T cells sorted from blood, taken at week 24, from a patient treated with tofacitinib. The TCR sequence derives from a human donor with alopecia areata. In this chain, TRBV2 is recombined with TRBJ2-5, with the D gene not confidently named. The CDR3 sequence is CASIGSGQETQYF. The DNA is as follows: TGTGCCAGCATTGGTTCAGGACAAGAGACCCAGTACTTC.